Below, 26 T cell receptor beta chains from the same sample are listed, as sequenced in a study of blood T cell repertoires in COVID-19. TCRdb's table, derived via immunoSEQ multiplex PCR, lists solely in-frame clones and lacks some. The sample has 150,000 to 200,000 clones, 75% to 90% seen once. Sequencing was done on a sample of peripheral blood. All receptors come from a man aged 70-80 years with active or convalescent COVID-19.

J is TRBJ1-6 and V is TRBV2; TRBD1 aligns across 7 bases. Losses at the gene ends were 4 bases for V and 6 bases for J; bases not matched to a gene: 3. The CDR3 runs to 14 residues. The germline V gene has CDR1 SNHLY and CDR2 FYNNEI. The DNA for the CDR3 is TGTGCCAGCAGTGCCCAGGGGGGTAATTCACCCCTCCACTTT. Its translation: CASSAQGGNSPLHF.

The chain recombines TRBV5-4 with TRBJ2-1; 8 nucleotides agree with TRBD2. CDR3 size: 17 residues. V was pared by 2 bases and J by 3 bases, with 10 bases of the junction left unmatched. The germline V gene has CDR1 SGHNT and CDR2 YYREEE (reference sequence). CDR3: CASSLGAAGANYNEQFF. The CDR3 DNA follows: TGTGCCAGCAGCTTAGGTGCAGCGGGAGCCAACTACAATGAGCAGTTCTTC.

The chain carries TRBV10-2 and TRBJ2-1, with 12 bases identical to TRBD2. Germline values: CDR1 WSHSY, CDR2 SAAADI. This CDR3 comprises 15 residues. The V segment lost 4 bases and the J segment 7 bases; nucleotides outside the gene matches: 5. Here the CDR3 DNA reads TGCGCCAGCAGTGTGACTAGCGGGAGTACTAATGAGCAGTTCTTC. It is translated as CASSVTSGSTNEQFF.

The CDR3: CASSLLAGLSNQPQHF. The CDR3 bases are TGTGCCAGCAGTTTATTGGCGGGGCTTAGCAATCAGCCCCAGCATTTT. V is TRBV28 and J is TRBJ1-5; D perhaps matches TRBD1 (5 bases). Per the germline V gene, CDR1 is MDHEN and CDR2 is SYDVKM. The CDR3 extends over 16 amino acids. Trimming removed 1 base from V and 0 bases from J, with 10 bases in between.

The chain recombines TRBV7-2 with TRBJ2-7; the match to TRBD2 covers 13 bases. The CDR3 spans 16 residues. Germline V gene data show CDR1 as SGHTA and CDR2 as FQGNSA. Trimming cost V 5 bases and J 2 bases; bases outside gene matches: 6. CDR3 nucleotide sequence: TGTGCCAGCAGCCGTGGGACTAGCGGGACCACCTACGAGCAGTACTTC. Protein product: CASSRGTSGTTYEQYF.

The V and J genes are TRBV2 and TRBJ2-2; possibly TRBD1 for D (6 bases). CDR1 is SNHLY, CDR2 FYNNEI, per germline. V shed 10 bases and J shed 4 bases, with 13 bases lying between them. The CDR3 spans 13 residues. The CDR3 DNA reads as TGTGCCAACAAGGGACACTCCACCGGGGAGCTGTTTTTT. Residues: CANKGHSTGELFF.

The rearrangement uses TRBV6-5 and TRBJ1-1, with D possibly TRBD1 on 5 matching bases. In germline, CDR1 is MNHEY, CDR2 SVGAGI. V lost 0 bases to trimming and J lost 4 bases, with 15 bases between them. The length of the CDR3 is 16 residues. Here the CDR3 reads CASSYSIFGQGTEAFF. CDR3 DNA sequence: TGTGCCAGCAGTTACTCGATTTTTGGGCAGGGCACTGAAGCTTTCTTT.

CDR3 sequence: CASSERTSGRQGEQFF. The CDR3 nucleotides read TGTGCCAGCAGCGAGCGGACTAGCGGGAGACAGGGTGAGCAGTTCTTC. The chain links TRBV2 to TRBJ2-1, with TRBD2 matching 13 bases. This CDR3 comprises 16 residues. After removal of 6 bases from V and 9 bases from J, the junction contained 11 bases not matched to a gene. Germline V gene sequence: CDR1 SNHLY, CDR2 FYNNEI.

The rearrangement links TRBV5-8 to TRBJ2-3; TRBD1 is a possible D gene (5 bases). V shed 0 bases and J shed 3 bases, with 11 bases lying between them. CDR3 length equals 15 residues. The germline gives CDR1 SGHTS, CDR2 YDEGEE. The CDR3 coding sequence is TGTGCCAGCAGCTTGGCCGCAGGGTGGACAGATACGCAGTATTTT. Protein sequence: CASSLAAGWTDTQYF.

This rearrangement joins TRBV9 to TRBJ1-3; no clear D. The length of the CDR3 is 15 residues. V was cut by 4 bases and J by 9 bases, with 20 bases left in between. Germline lookup yields CDR1 SGDLS and CDR2 YYNGEE. DNA of the CDR3: TGTGCCAGCAGCCCCCCCGGTAACGCTAGGCGCACCATATATTTT. Translated: CASSPPGNARRTIYF.

This chain connects TRBV13 to TRBJ2-5, with a tentative D call TRBD1 (5 bases). This CDR3 is built from 14 residues. With 5 bases removed from V and 2 bases from J, the gap between germline ends came to 12 bases. Germline CDR1 reads PRHDT; CDR2 reads FYEKMQ (reference sequence). The CDR3 spells CASSRLTEQETQYF. The DNA of the CDR3 is TGTGCCAGCAGCAGACTGACAGAACAAGAGACCCAGTACTTC.

CDR3 residues: CASSRQGGETQYF. The DNA for the CDR3 is TGTGCCAGCAGCCGACAGGGGGGGGAGACCCAGTACTTC. The chain has TRBV28 and TRBJ2-5, with 9 bases identical to TRBD1. The CDR3 is 13 amino acids. CDR1 and CDR2 (germline): MDHEN, SYDVKM. Germline trimming cut 6 bases from V and 5 bases from J; bases unmatched to any gene: 4.

A few counts support this clone. The chain uses TRBV18 and TRBJ1-2; no clear D gene. This CDR3 contains 14 residues. V lost 2 bases to trimming and J lost 0 bases, with 7 bases between them. Germline V gene lookup returns CDR1 KGHSH and CDR2 LQKENI. CDR3 amino acids: CASSPGAPNYGYTF. CDR3 nucleotide sequence: TGTGCCAGCTCACCAGGAGCACCTAACTATGGCTACACCTTC. The full variable domain, in which reference TRBV18 and TRBJ1-2 provide the parts outside the CDR3, is NAGVMQNPRHLVRRRGQEARLRCSPMKGHSHVYWYRQLPEEGLKFMVYLQKENIIDESGMPKERFSAEFPKEGPSILRIQQVVRGDSAAYFCASSPGAPNYGYTFGSGTRLTVV.

J is TRBJ1-1 and V is TRBV6-2 or TRBV6-3, with D uncertain. This CDR3 has 15 amino acids. Germline CDR1 MNHEY, CDR2 SVGEGT. V was clipped by 0 bases and J by 2 bases, with 10 bases between them. CDR3 loop: CASSYSRGLNTEAFF. The CDR3 DNA is TGTGCCAGCAGTTACTCGCGTGGGCTTAACACTGAAGCTTTCTTT.

This clone was observed once. The chain combines TRBV1 with TRBJ2-4; the D call of TRBD2 is as the table states it, not checked on the DNA. TRBV1 is a pseudogene locus. CDR3 size: 18 residues. CDR3: CTSSRYDRLAGAKNIQYF. CDR3 sequence (DNA): TGCACCAGCAGCCGATACGACCGCTTAGCGGGTGCCAAAAACATTCAGTACTTC.

DNA for the CDR3: TGTGCCAGCAGTTATGGTCAGGTTTTCTCTGGAAACACCATATATTTT. Translation: CASSYGQVFSGNTIYF. The chain couples TRBV6-6 to TRBJ1-3; no definite D call. CDR1 and CDR2 from the germline V gene are MNHNY and SVGAGI (reference sequence). V lost 3 bases, J lost 0 bases, and 12 bases lay in between. The CDR3 has 16 residues.

The genes are TRBV6-5 and TRBJ2-7; unclear D gene. CDR3 size: 13 residues. CDR1 is MNHEY, CDR2 SVGAGI, per germline. V was cut by 2 bases and J by 6 bases, with 11 bases left in between. The CDR3 nucleotides read TGTGCCAGCAGTTACCTCTCAACTGGCGAGCAGTACTTC. Encoded protein: CASSYLSTGEQYF.

The rearrangement links TRBV5-1 to TRBJ2-1, with 9 bases aligning to TRBD2. Germline assignment: CDR1 SGHRS and CDR2 YFSETQ. CDR3 size: 15 residues. V shed 5 bases, J shed 3 bases, and the junction held 6 bases outside the gene matches. In DNA, the CDR3 is TGCGCCAGCAGGGGTAGCGGGAGACGCTACAATGAGCAGTTCTTC. It codes for CASRGSGRRYNEQFF. Full variable domain (rest looked up from reference TRBV5-1 and TRBJ2-1): KAGVTQTPRYLIKTRGQQVTLSCSPISGHRSVSWYQQTPGQGLQFLFEYFSETQRNKGNFPGRFSGRQFSNSRSEMNVSTLELGDSALYLCASRGSGRRYNEQFFGPGTRLTVL.

The chain has TRBV4-1 and TRBJ2-3; 7 bases agree with TRBD2. CDR3 length: 15 amino acids. Germline values: CDR1 MGHRA, CDR2 YSYEKL. Unmatched junction bases numbered 9, after V lost 4 bases and J lost 5 bases. This CDR3 reads CASSRGGGGLDTQYF. The DNA for the CDR3 is TGCGCCAGCAGCCGCGGCGGGGGAGGATTAGATACGCAGTATTTT.

This CDR3 reads CASSHQGTAKYGYTF. As DNA, the CDR3 is TGTGCCAGCAGCCACCAAGGGACAGCGAAATATGGCTACACCTTC. The chain couples TRBV6-5 to TRBJ1-2; 7 bases align to TRBD1. CDR1 and CDR2 from the germline V gene are MNHEY and SVGAGI. The CDR3 totals 15 residues. Trimming took 6 bases from V and 5 from J; bases not matched to a gene: 12.

The rearrangement links TRBV6-5 to TRBJ2-3; D ambiguous. Trimming took 6 bases from V and 6 from J, leaving 16 bases between them. The CDR3 sequence is 14 residues long. Germline V CDR1 and CDR2: MNHEY, SVGAGI. CDR3 region: CASSHGTGWDTQYF. The DNA for the CDR3 is TGTGCCAGCAGCCACGGCACCGGGTGGGATACGCAGTATTTT.

The chain employs TRBV5-6 and TRBJ1-1, with no clear D. V gave up 4 bases and J gave up 3 bases, with 16 bases separating them. Germline values: CDR1 SGHDT, CDR2 YYEEEE. The CDR3 totals 15 residues. As DNA, the CDR3 is TGTGCCAGCAGCGTGACTGACGTAAGTGACACTGAAGCTTTCTTT. It translates to CASSVTDVSDTEAFF.

The chain uses TRBV15 and TRBJ2-7; the D is unclear. Trimming shortened V by 3 bases and J by 5 bases, and 8 bases separated the two germline ends. Germline loops: CDR1 LNHNV, CDR2 YYDKDF (reference sequence). CDR3 size: 12 residues. CDR3: CATSSAQNEQYF. DNA for the CDR3: TGTGCCACCAGCAGTGCACAGAACGAGCAGTACTTC.

The genes are TRBV27 and TRBJ1-2, with 9 bases that match TRBD1. There are 14 residues in the CDR3. V was pared by 5 bases and J by 5 bases, with 6 bases of the junction left unmatched. The germline V gene encodes CDR1 MNHEY and CDR2 SMNVEV (reference sequence). The CDR3 loop is CASSPGTGSYGYTF. The CDR3 bases are TGTGCCAGCAGTCCAGGGACAGGGAGTTATGGCTACACCTTC.

V gene TRBV7-2 combines with J gene TRBJ1-5, with 8 bases lining up with TRBD1. This CDR3 region has 16 residues. Trimming removed 1 base from V and 1 base from J; junction bases left unmatched: 3. Germline V gene lookup returns CDR1 SGHTA and CDR2 FQGNSA. The CDR3 DNA reads TGTGCCAGCAGCTTAGGGAGGACAGGGAGCAATCAGCCCCAGCATTTT. Protein sequence: CASSLGRTGSNQPQHF.

This chain joins TRBV7-9 and TRBJ2-7, with TRBD1 matching over 8 bases. This CDR3 has 15 residues. Germline-derived CDR1 and CDR2 are SEHNR and FQNEAQ (reference sequence). V was clipped by 5 bases and J by 6 bases; unmatched bases: 12. As DNA, the CDR3 is TGTGCCAGCAGCCCCTGGACAGGGACAAGGGCCGAGCAGTACTTC. Amino acid sequence: CASSPWTGTRAEQYF.